The 4 T cell receptor beta chains listed next were all sequenced from one sample in a study of graft-versus-host responses after intestinal transplantation. The method was immunoSEQ multiplex PCR; TCRdb's version includes in-frame clones alone and lacks a portion of them. The sample comprises 20,000 to 30,000 clones, approximately 82% of which are singletons, and 0.95% to 1.2% rests with the top ten. Sequenced material: PBMCs, taken 28 days after intestinal transplant. The source of these receptors is a human patient who received an intestinal transplant, so some T cells may come from the graft donor.

This sequence joins TRBV10-1 and TRBJ2-1; 8 bases fit TRBD2. Germline CDR1 and CDR2: WNHNN and SYGVQD (reference sequence). The CDR3 covers 16 residues. Germline trimming cut 2 bases from V and 3 bases from J; bases unmatched to any gene: 6. CDR3 in DNA: TGCGCCAGCAGTGAGCTAGGACTAGCTAACTACAATGAGCAGTTCTTC. It yields the protein CASSELGLANYNEQFF.

The chain is built from TRBV2 and TRBJ1-6; perhaps TRBD1 as D (6 bases). CDR3 length equals 15 residues. The germline V gene has CDR1 SNHLY and CDR2 FYNNEI. Trimming left V 6 bases short and J 3 bases short, with 12 bases between. CDR3 sequence (DNA): TGTGCCAGCAGCCAACAGGGATTCTATAATTCACCCCTCCACTTT. It yields the protein CASSQQGFYNSPLHF.

This chain joins TRBV14 and TRBJ2-5; possibly TRBD1 for D (6 bases). The germline V gene has CDR1 SGHDN and CDR2 FVKESK. The CDR3 consists of 15 residues. Trimming took off 1 base at V and 1 base at J, with 10 bases between the two ends. The CDR3 region has the DNA TGTGCCAGCAGCCAAGGGACAGTACCCCAAGAGACCCAGTACTTC. This encodes CASSQGTVPQETQYF.

The chain combines TRBV6-5 with TRBJ2-7; TRBD2 agrees at 8 bases. V shed 5 bases, J shed 1 base, and the junction held 4 bases outside the gene matches. The germline CDR1 and CDR2 sequences are MNHEY and SVGAGI. The CDR3 has 14 residues. Here the CDR3 reads CASSISGESYEQYF. The CDR3 DNA sequence: TGTGCCAGCAGTATTAGCGGGGAGTCCTACGAGCAGTACTTC.